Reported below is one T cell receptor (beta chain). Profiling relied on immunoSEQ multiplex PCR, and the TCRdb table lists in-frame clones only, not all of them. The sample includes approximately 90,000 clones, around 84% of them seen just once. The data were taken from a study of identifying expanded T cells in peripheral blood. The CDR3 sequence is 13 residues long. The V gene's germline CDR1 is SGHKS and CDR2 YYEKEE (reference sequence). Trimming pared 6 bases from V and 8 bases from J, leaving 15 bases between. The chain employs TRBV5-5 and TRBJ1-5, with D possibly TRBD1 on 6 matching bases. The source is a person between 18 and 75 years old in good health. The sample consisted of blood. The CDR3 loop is CASTFGGAEPQHF. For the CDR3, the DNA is TGTGCCAGCACCTTCGGGGGGGCCGAGCCCCAGCATTTT.